The present TCR beta chain was sequenced within a study of T-cell reconstitution after alpha-beta-depleted transplantation in children. The CDR3 spans 15 residues. The germline CDR1 and CDR2 sequences are GTSNPN and SVGIG (reference sequence). V lost 2 bases and J lost 8; bases outside the gene matches: 8. Using unique molecular identifiers, the investigators prepared the TCRbeta library. One entry per CDR3 protein, called by TCRdb with MiXCR from the PCR reads. The top ten clones hold under 7% of a sample with about 480,000 distinct CDR3 sequences, 9.5% to 15% of them seen once. This clonotype was observed a handful of times.

The sequence was collected from a human donor who donated a stem cell graft to a child with combined immunodeficiency. Sequenced material: PBMCs from the stem cell graft donor, taken from the stem cell graft. The rearrangement uses TRBV30 and TRBJ2-1; 11 bases fit TRBD2. CDR3 region: CAWSRSSGGADEQFF. The CDR3 region has the DNA TGTGCCTGGAGTAGGAGTAGCGGGGGGGCAGATGAGCAGTTCTTC.